The clone carrying this T cell receptor (beta chain) was found many times. The authors' processing: The number of TCRs in each sample had a median of about 96,000 and spanned about 23,224 to 700,000. TCRdb fed the RACE reads into MiXCR, producing one record per CDR3 protein. The V and J calls come from TCRdb's annotation, not from the publication. The data show tens of thousands of distinct CDR3 sequences, with 10% to 15% seen just once and 2% to 2.5% held by the top ten. Documented time point: patch test 3, about 24 weeks after DPC sensitization. Treatment described: therapeutic diphenylcyclopropenone sensitization with weekly scalp DPC. It was unfractionated whole blood from which total RNA was extracted. Prior to each patch test being applied, blood was drawn. V lost 5 bases and J 3 bases, leaving 16 bases between the germline ends. Germline loops: CDR1 DFQATT, CDR2 SNEGSKA (reference sequence). The CDR3 loop spans 14 amino acids.

This sample is part of a study of human T cells and chemical hapten exposure. Study summary: Alopecia areata, totalis and universalis patients, mostly female, were included. Small pooled library volume differences chiefly drove per-sample TCR yield variation.

The sequence was obtained from a middle-aged woman with alopecia areata. Some clones in this sample may be carry-over from other donors' samples. This sample comprised whole blood, obtained in connection with sensitization to the hapten diphenylcyclopropenone (DPC). V and J are TRBV20-1 and TRBJ1-2; weak D call: TRBD1 (5 bases). CDR3 amino acids: CSAHSRGSDYGYTF. In nucleotides, the CDR3 is TGCAGTGCTCACTCCCGGGGGAGCGACTATGGCTACACCTTC.